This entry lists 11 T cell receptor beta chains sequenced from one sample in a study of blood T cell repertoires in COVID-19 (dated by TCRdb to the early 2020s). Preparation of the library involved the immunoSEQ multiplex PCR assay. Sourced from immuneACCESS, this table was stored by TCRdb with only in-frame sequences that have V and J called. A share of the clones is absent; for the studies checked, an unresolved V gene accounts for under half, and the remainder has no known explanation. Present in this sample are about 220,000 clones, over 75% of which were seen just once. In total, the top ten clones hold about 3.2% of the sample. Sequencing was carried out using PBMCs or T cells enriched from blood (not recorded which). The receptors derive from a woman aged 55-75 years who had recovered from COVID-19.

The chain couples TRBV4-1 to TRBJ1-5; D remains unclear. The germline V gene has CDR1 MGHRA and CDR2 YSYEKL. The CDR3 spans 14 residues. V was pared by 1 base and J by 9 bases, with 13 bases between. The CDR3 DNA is TGCGCCAGCAGCCAAGGAGGCGTGATTCGGCCCCAGCATTTT. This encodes CASSQGGVIRPQHF.

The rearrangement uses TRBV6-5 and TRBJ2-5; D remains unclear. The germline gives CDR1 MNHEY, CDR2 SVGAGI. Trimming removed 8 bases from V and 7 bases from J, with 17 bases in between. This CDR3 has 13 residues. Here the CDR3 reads CASLETATGTQYF. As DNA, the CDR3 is TGTGCCAGCCTCGAGACTGCCACGGGGACCCAGTACTTC.

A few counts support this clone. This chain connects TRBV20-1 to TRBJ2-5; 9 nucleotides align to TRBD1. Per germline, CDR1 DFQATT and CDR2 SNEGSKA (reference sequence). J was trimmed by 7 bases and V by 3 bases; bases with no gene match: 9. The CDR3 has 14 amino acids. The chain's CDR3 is CSASYGTGRGTQYF. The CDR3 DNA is TGCAGTGCTAGTTATGGGACAGGGCGAGGGACCCAGTACTTC.

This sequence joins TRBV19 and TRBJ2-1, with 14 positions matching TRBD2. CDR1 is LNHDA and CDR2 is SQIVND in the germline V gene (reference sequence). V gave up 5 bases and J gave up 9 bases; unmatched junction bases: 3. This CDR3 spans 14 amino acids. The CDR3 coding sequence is TGTGCCAGTAGTCCGGGACTAGCGGGAGTTGAGCAGTTCTTC. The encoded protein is CASSPGLAGVEQFF.

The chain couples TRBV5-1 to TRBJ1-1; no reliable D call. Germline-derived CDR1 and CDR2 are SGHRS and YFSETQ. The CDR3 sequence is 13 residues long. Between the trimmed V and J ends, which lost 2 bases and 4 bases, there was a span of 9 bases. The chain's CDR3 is CASSFSTVTEAFF. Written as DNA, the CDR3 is TGCGCCAGCAGCTTTTCTACGGTCACTGAAGCTTTCTTT.

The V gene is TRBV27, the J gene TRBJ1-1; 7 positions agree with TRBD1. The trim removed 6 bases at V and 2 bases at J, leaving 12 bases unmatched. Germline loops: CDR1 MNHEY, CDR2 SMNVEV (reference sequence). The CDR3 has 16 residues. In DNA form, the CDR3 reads TGTGCCAGCAGACCCCGACAGGGATTGGGAAACACTGAAGCTTTCTTT. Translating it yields CASRPRQGLGNTEAFF.

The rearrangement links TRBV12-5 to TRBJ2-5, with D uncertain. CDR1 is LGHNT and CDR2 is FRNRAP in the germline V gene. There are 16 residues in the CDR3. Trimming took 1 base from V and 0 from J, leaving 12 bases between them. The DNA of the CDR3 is TGTGCTAGTGGTTTGGGGCAGAGGCAGTACCAAGAGACCCAGTACTTC. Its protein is CASGLGQRQYQETQYF.

DNA for the CDR3: TGCGCCAGCAGTGAAAACAGGGTGGGCTACACCTTC. Its translation is CASSENRVGYTF. The chain uses TRBV10-2 and TRBJ1-2; TRBD1 might be the D (6 bases). There are 12 residues in the CDR3. Trimming removed 3 bases from V and 8 bases from J, with 10 bases in between. The germline V gene encodes CDR1 WSHSY and CDR2 SAAADI.

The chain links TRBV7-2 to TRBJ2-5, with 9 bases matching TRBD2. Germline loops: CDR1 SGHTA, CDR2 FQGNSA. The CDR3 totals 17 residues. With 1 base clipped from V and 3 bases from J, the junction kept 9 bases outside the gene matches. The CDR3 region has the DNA TGTGCCAGCAGCTTAGGTCTCGGGGTAGCGGGGGAAGAGACCCAGTACTTC. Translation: CASSLGLGVAGEETQYF.

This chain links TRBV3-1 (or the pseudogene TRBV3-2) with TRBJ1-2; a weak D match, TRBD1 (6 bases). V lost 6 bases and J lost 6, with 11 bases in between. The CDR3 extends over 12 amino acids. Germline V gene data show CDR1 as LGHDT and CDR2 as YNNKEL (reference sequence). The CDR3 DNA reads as TGTGCCAGCAGTTTGGGGGCTGATGGCTACACCTTC. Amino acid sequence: CASSLGADGYTF.

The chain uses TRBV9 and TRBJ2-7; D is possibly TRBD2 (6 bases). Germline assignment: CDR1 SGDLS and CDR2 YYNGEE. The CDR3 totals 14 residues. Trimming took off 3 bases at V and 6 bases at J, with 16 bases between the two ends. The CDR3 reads CASSAAGGGREQYF. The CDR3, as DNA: TGTGCCAGCAGCGCCGCCGGGGGAGGCCGCGAGCAGTACTTC.